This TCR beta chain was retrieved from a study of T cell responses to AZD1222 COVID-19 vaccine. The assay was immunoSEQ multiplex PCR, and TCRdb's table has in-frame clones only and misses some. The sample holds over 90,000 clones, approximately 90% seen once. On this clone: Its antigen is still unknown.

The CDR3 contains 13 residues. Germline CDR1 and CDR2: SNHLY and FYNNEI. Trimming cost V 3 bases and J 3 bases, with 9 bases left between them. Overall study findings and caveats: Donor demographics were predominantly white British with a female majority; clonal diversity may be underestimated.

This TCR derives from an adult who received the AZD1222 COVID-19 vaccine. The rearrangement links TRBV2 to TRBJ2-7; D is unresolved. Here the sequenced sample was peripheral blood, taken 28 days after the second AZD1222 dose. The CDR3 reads CASSDSRGYEQYF. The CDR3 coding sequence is TGTGCCAGCAGTGACTCGCGAGGCTACGAGCAGTACTTC.